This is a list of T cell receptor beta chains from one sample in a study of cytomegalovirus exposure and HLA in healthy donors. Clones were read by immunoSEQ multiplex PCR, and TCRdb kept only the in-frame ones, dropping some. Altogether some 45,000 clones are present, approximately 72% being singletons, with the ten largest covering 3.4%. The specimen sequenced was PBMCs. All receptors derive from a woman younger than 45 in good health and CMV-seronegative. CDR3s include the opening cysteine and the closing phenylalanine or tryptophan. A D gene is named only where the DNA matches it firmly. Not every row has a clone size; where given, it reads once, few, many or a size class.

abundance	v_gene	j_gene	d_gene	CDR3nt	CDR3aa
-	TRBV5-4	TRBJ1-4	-	TGTGCCAGCAGCCCGGGGGGGGCGAATGAAAAACTGTTTTTT	CASSPGGANEKLFF
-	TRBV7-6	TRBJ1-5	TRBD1	TGTGCCAGCAGCCCAGGGACAGGCAACAATCAGCCCCAGCATTTT	CASSPGTGNNQPQHF
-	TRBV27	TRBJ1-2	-	TGTGCCAGCAGTCCGACGCGGGAACCGCTTGGCTACACCTTC	CASSPTREPLGYTF
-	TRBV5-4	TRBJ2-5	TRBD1	TGTGCCAGCAGCTTTAGTGATAGGGGGCGGGAAGAGACCCAGTACTTC	CASSFSDRGREETQYF
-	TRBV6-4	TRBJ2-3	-	TGTGCCAGCAGTGGTGGGAGAGGCGGGTCGAGCTCAGATACGCAGTATTTT	CASSGGRGGSSSDTQYF
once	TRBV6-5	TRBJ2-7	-	TGTGCCAGCAGTTACAGGGGGAAGTACGAGCAGTACTTC	CASSYRGKYEQYF
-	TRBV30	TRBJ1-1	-	TGTGCCTGGAGTCCACAGCTATGGAACACTGAAGCTTTCTTT	CAWSPQLWNTEAFF
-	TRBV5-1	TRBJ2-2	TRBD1	TGCGCCAGCAGCTTACAGGGGCAGGGCGCGAACACCGGGGAGCTGTTTTTT	CASSLQGQGANTGELFF
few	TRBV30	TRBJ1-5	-	TGTGCCTGGAGTGTTGGGGGCAGCGATCAGCCCCAGCATTTT	CAWSVGGSDQPQHF
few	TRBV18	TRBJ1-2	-	TGTGCCAGCTCACCGGGAGAAGGGATCTATGGCTACACCTTC	CASSPGEGIYGYTF
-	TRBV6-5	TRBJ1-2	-	TGTGCCAGCAGACAACTCGGGGTCGGTGGAGGCTACACCTTC	CASRQLGVGGGYTF
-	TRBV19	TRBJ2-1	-	TGTGCCAGTGGCTCTGAGCAGTTCTTC	CASGSEQFF
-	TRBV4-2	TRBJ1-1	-	TGTGCCAGCAGTCCAGGCAAGGAAGCTTTCTTT	CASSPGKEAFF
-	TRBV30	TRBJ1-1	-	TGTGCCTGGGGCATCAGCGGCACTGAAGCTTTCTTT	CAWGISGTEAFF
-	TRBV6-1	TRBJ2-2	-	TGTGCCAGCAGTGAAGTGGGGGAGGACACCGGGGAGCTGTTTTTT	CASSEVGEDTGELFF
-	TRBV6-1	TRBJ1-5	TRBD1	TGTGCCAGCAGTGGGGGACAGGGCAATCAGCCCCAGCATTTT	CASSGGQGNQPQHF
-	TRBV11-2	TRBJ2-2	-	TGTGCCAGCACATACAGGGTTTTGGGCACCGGGGAGCTGTTTTTT	CASTYRVLGTGELFF
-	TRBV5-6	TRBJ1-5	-	TGTGCCAGCAGCTTGTGGGGACAAGATCAGCCCCAGCATTTT	CASSLWGQDQPQHF
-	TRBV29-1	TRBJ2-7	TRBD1	TGCAGCGTTTCGACAGGGGGGTACGAGCAGTACTTC	CSVSTGGYEQYF
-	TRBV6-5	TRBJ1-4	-	TGTGCCAGCAGTGGGCAGATAAATGAAAAACTGTTTTTT	CASSGQINEKLFF
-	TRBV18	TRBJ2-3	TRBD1	TGTGCCAGCTCACCCATGTCAACCGGGACAGGGGGTCCAGATACGCAGTATTTT	CASSPMSTGTGGPDTQYF
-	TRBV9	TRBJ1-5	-	TGTGCCAGCAGCGACAGTGGCAATCAGCCCCAGCATTTT	CASSDSGNQPQHF
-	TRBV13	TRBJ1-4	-	TGTGCCAGCAGCTCTGGCCCAGGGACTAATGAAAAACTGTTTTTT	CASSSGPGTNEKLFF
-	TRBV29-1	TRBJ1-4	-	TGCAGCGCTTGGCCGGGACAAGATAATGAAAAACTGTTTTTT	CSAWPGQDNEKLFF
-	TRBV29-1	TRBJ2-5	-	TGCAGCGTTGAACGCAGGGAAGCCTACCAAGAGACCCAGTACTTC	CSVERREAYQETQYF
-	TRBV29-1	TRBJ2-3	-	TGCAGCGCAGATACGGGTCCCAGACAGTATTTT	CSADTGPRQYF
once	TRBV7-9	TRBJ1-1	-	TGTGCCAGCAGCGTCAAAACAGTGAACACTGAAGCTTTCTTT	CASSVKTVNTEAFF
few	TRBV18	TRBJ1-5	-	TGTGCCAGCTCACCTGGGACTGGTCAGCCCCAGCATTTT	CASSPGTGQPQHF
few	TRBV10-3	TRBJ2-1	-	TGTGCCATCAGTGAGTCCCCTCTGAATGAGCAGTTCTTC	CAISESPLNEQFF
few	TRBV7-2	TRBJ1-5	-	TGTGCCAGCAGCCCCCTCGAGAATCAGCCCCAGCATTTT	CASSPLENQPQHF
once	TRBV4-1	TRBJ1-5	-	TGCGCCAGCAGCCTCATACCACAGGGCGGTCAGCCCCAGCATTTT	CASSLIPQGGQPQHF
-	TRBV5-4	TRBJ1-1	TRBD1	TGTGCCAGCGGGACGACAGGGATAATTGAAGCTTTCTTT	CASGTTGIIEAFF
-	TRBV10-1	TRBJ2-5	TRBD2	TGCGCCAGCAGCGAAGGACTAGCGGGAGGGAGAGAGACCCAGTACTTC	CASSEGLAGGRETQYF
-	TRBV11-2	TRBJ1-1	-	TGTGCCAGCGGCGGACAGTCGGTCGGTGCTTTCTTT	CASGGQSVGAFF
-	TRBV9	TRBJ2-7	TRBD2	TGTGCCAGCAGCGCCCTTGCTAGCGGGTCCGCCACCGAGCAGTACTTC	CASSALASGSATEQYF
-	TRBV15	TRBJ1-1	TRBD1	TGTGCCACCAGCAGAGCAGGGGGCGAAGCTTTCTTT	CATSRAGGEAFF
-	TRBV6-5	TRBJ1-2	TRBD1	TGTGCCAGCAGTTACGGGACAGGGATTGGCTACACCTTC	CASSYGTGIGYTF
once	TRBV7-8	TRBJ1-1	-	TGTGCCAGCAGCTTAGAGGGAGCGAACACTGAAGCTTTCTTT	CASSLEGANTEAFF
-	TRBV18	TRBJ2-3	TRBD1	TGTGCCAGCTCCCTGACGGGACAGACGGACACAGATACGCAGTATTTT	CASSLTGQTDTDTQYF
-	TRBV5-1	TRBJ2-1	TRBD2	TGCGCCAGCAGCTGGACTAGCGGGGGGGCCGGTGAGCAGTTCTTC	CASSWTSGGAGEQFF
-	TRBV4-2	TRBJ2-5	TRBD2	TGTGCCAGCAGCCCTTACACTAGCGGGAGTTTAGAGACCCAGTACTTC	CASSPYTSGSLETQYF
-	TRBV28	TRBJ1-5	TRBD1	TGTGCCAGCAGCCCCCCGGACAGGGGCAATCAGCCCCAGCATTTT	CASSPPDRGNQPQHF
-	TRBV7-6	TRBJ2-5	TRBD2	TGTGCCAGCAGCCCTGGGACTAGCGGGGAGACCCAGTACTTC	CASSPGTSGETQYF
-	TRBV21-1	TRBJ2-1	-	TGTGCCAGCAGCAACAAAACCGGGACTCTTTTGAATGAGCAGTTCTTC	CASSNKTGTLLNEQFF
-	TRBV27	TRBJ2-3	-	TGTGCCACCACGATCGGAGATACGCAGTATTTT	CATTIGDTQYF
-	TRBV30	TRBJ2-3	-	TGTGCCAGTAGTTTTGAATCTAGCACAGATACGCAGTATTTT	CASSFESSTDTQYF